Listed below are T cell receptor beta chains from one sample, sequenced in a study of T cells in narcolepsy. The data were produced by immunoSEQ multiplex PCR, yet TCRdb's version contains in-frame clones alone and is incomplete. The table records 36,000 or so clones, 75% to 90% of them present only once. The sample taken for sequencing was CD45RA- memory CD4+ T cells from PBMCs. These receptors all come from a human donor with narcolepsy. The CDR3 runs from the conserved cysteine through the conserved F or W. The order of the fields is J gene, V gene, CDR3 protein.

TRBJ2-7 | TRBV18 | CASSQDRKRDEQYF
TRBJ2-7 | TRBV28 | CASSLGGSYSYEQYF
TRBJ1-1 | TRBV2 | CASSVGNKATEAFF
TRBJ1-5 | TRBV18 | CASSRQGSQPQHF
TRBJ1-2 | TRBV18 | CASSTWTDYGYTF
TRBJ1-1 | TRBV7-6 | CASSLALDTEAFF
TRBJ1-3 | TRBV28 | CASSLWRSSGNTIYF
TRBJ2-1 | TRBV28 | CASSLLATLNEQFF
TRBJ2-5 | TRBV29-1 | CSAWGGRGETQYF
TRBJ2-1 | TRBV2 | CASSEASGRGGPQFF
TRBJ2-2 | TRBV7-7 | CASSLVANTGELFF
TRBJ2-6 | TRBV5-6 | CASSLVVSGANVLTF
TRBJ1-1 | TRBV11-3 | CASSPGAGNTEAFF
TRBJ2-3 | TRBV7-2 | CASSQVASGGFATQYF